These 27 T cell receptor beta chains came from one sample sequenced in a study of blood T cell repertoires in COVID-19. Produced via immunoSEQ multiplex PCR; TCRdb's table is partial and in-frame only. Of around 370,000 clones detected, roughly 91% appear once; the ten largest clones hold 1.2%. Material for sequencing was PBMCs or T cells enriched from blood (not recorded which). Every receptor here comes from a woman under 30 who had recovered from COVID-19.

This clone occurred a few times. The chain recombines TRBV19 with TRBJ1-2; D possibly corresponds to TRBD1 (5 bases). The CDR3 length is 13 residues. The V and J ends lost 2 bases and 7 bases respectively, with 11 bases between them. Germline CDR1 reads LNHDA; CDR2 reads SQIVND (reference sequence). CDR3 amino acids: CASSIIRDFGYTF. The CDR3 nucleotides read TGTGCCAGTAGTATAATTAGGGACTTTGGCTACACCTTC.

This chain joins TRBV5-1 and TRBJ2-7; no reliable D call. CDR3 size: 13 residues. The germline CDR1 and CDR2 sequences are SGHRS and YFSETQ. V lost 2 bases and J lost 3, with 9 bases in between. CDR3 loop: CASSFADNYEQYF. Here the CDR3 DNA reads TGCGCCAGCAGCTTCGCAGATAACTACGAGCAGTACTTC.

This clone has a single count. The chain combines TRBV12-3 or TRBV12-4 with TRBJ1-1, with D possibly matching TRBD1 (5 bases). The germline V and J ends were trimmed by 3 bases and 7 bases, with 9 bases remaining between them. The length of the CDR3 is 12 residues. The CDR3 nucleotides read TGTGCCAGCAGTTTTATCAGGGATGAAGCTTTCTTT. This translates into CASSFIRDEAFF.

The rearrangement links TRBV30 to TRBJ1-4; D uncertain. Germline loops: CDR1 GTSNPN, CDR2 SVGIG (reference sequence). CDR3 length equals 16 residues. Trimming took 0 bases from V and 0 from J, leaving 11 bases between them. This CDR3 is CAWSVLSFATNEKLFF. The CDR3 region has the DNA TGTGCCTGGAGTGTACTGTCTTTTGCAACTAATGAAAAACTGTTTTTT.

V gene TRBV2 combines with J gene TRBJ1-2; 9 nucleotides line up with TRBD1. Trimming at V came to 6 bases and at J to 2 bases, leaving 4 bases not matched to a gene. The CDR3 is 14 amino acids. CDR1 and CDR2 (germline): SNHLY, FYNNEI. In nucleotides, the CDR3 is TGTGCCAGCAGGAATGACAGGGGGAACTATGGCTACACCTTC. The encoded protein is CASRNDRGNYGYTF. Based on the CDR3 plus reference TRBV2 and TRBJ1-2, the full variable domain is EPEVTQTPSHQVTQMGQEVILRCVPISNHLYFYWYRQILGQKVEFLVSFYNNEISEKSEIFDDQFSVERPDGSNFTLKIRSTKLEDSAMYFCASRNDRGNYGYTFGSGTRLTVV.

J is TRBJ2-7 and V is TRBV30; 7 bases are shared with TRBD1. CDR3 length: 14 amino acids. Germline V gives CDR1 GTSNPN, CDR2 SVGIG (reference sequence). The V and J ends lost 1 base and 1 base, in that order; junction bases with no gene match: 4. The CDR3 DNA is TGTGCCTGGAGTGAAATGACAGGGTCCTACGAGCAGTACTTC. Translated, it gives CAWSEMTGSYEQYF. The complete variable domain, with remaining parts taken from reference TRBV30 and TRBJ2-7, reads SQTIHQWPATLVQPVGSPLSLECTVEGTSNPNLYWYRQAAGRGLQLLFYSVGIGQISSEVPQNLSASRPQDRQFILSSKKLLLSDSGFYLCAWSEMTGSYEQYFGPGTRLTVT.

V and J are TRBV30 and TRBJ2-7; 10 bases map to TRBD1. After removal of 5 bases from V and 2 bases from J, the junction contained 3 bases not matched to a gene. The CDR3 covers 13 residues. Germline CDR1 reads GTSNPN; CDR2 reads SVGIG (reference sequence). The CDR3 DNA reads as TGTGCCTGGTCCGGGACAGGGGCCTACGAGCAGTACTTC. Protein: CAWSGTGAYEQYF.

This clone showed up just a few times. The chain uses TRBV9 and TRBJ1-3; 12 bases are shared with TRBD1. J lost 0 bases, V lost 4 bases, and 8 bases had no gene match. Germline lookup yields CDR1 SGDLS and CDR2 YYNGEE. This CDR3 spans 18 amino acids. CDR3 amino acids: CASSPLPGQGASGNTIYF. The CDR3 DNA reads as TGTGCCAGCAGCCCATTGCCGGGACAGGGGGCCTCTGGAAACACCATATATTTT.

The chain employs TRBV27 and TRBJ2-7; D gene uncertain. CDR1 and CDR2 from the germline V gene are MNHEY and SMNVEV (reference sequence). V lost 5 bases, J lost 0 bases, and 11 bases lay in between. This CDR3 has 14 residues. The CDR3: CASSPRRSSYEQYF. The CDR3 nucleotides are TGTGCCAGCAGTCCAAGACGGAGCTCCTACGAGCAGTACTTC.

V gene TRBV4-1 combines with J gene TRBJ2-1, with TRBD1 matching over 9 bases. Germline V gene sequence: CDR1 MGHRA, CDR2 YSYEKL. V dropped 0 bases and J dropped 1; count of bases not matched to a gene: 4. The CDR3 covers 17 residues. The CDR3 DNA reads as TGCGCCAGCAGCCAAGAGAAACAGGGGGCTTCCTACAATGAGCAGTTCTTC. Encoded protein: CASSQEKQGASYNEQFF.

The J gene is TRBJ1-1, the V gene TRBV7-3; TRBD1 matches 7 bases. CDR3 length: 13 amino acids. The ends lost 6 bases at V and 5 bases at J; junction bases unmatched: 6. Germline assignment: CDR1 SGHTA and CDR2 FQGTGA. The CDR3 DNA reads TGTGCCAGCAGTCGTCCAGGGGGTACTGAAGCTTTCTTT. Protein sequence: CASSRPGGTEAFF.

This sequence joins TRBV5-4 and TRBJ2-2, with 10 bases matching TRBD1. V shed 5 bases, J shed 5 bases, and the junction held 3 bases outside the gene matches. The CDR3 runs 14 residues. CDR1 and CDR2 from the germline V gene are SGHNT and YYREEE (reference sequence). The CDR3 sequence is CASRDRGGTGELFF. Written as DNA, the CDR3 is TGTGCCAGCAGGGACAGGGGGGGAACCGGGGAGCTGTTTTTT. Full variable domain (outside the CDR3, taken from reference TRBV5-4 and TRBJ2-2): ETGVTQSPTHLIKTRGQQVTLRCSSQSGHNTVSWYQQALGQGPQFIFQYYREEENGRGNFPPRFSGLQFPNYSSELNVNALELDDSALYLCASRDRGGTGELFFGEGSRLTVL.

The genes are TRBV11-2 and TRBJ2-3, with 7 bases lining up with TRBD2. The CDR3 runs to 16 residues. CDR1 and CDR2 from the germline V gene are SGHAT and FQNNGV. V trimming: 4 bases; J trimming: 3 bases; junction bases outside the gene matches: 10. This chain's CDR3 is CASSSAWGGETDTQYF. CDR3 coding DNA: TGTGCCAGCAGCTCTGCCTGGGGGGGGGAAACAGATACGCAGTATTTT.

This clone was counted only a few times. The rearrangement uses TRBV7-3 and TRBJ2-1; 7 bases align to TRBD2. This CDR3 is built from 17 residues. In germline, CDR1 is SGHTA, CDR2 FQGTGA. V was clipped by 1 base and J by 4 bases; unmatched bases: 10. CDR3 protein: CASSLIRAPSGYNEQFF. CDR3 coding DNA: TGTGCCAGCAGCTTAATACGGGCGCCTAGCGGTTACAATGAGCAGTTCTTC.

The chain uses TRBV21-1 and TRBJ1-5; the D call TRBD1 from the table was never checked on the DNA. TRBV21-1 constitutes a pseudogene. CDR3 length equals 15 residues. CDR3 protein: CASSDRGFNNQPQHF. The DNA of the CDR3 is TGTGCCAGCAGCGACAGGGGTTTTAACAATCAGCCCCAGCATTTT.

The V call is TRBV3-1 (or the pseudogene TRBV3-2), the J call TRBJ1-2, with 9 bases lining up with TRBD1. V dropped 2 bases and J dropped 8; count of bases not matched to a gene: 9. The CDR3 has 15 residues. The germline CDR1 and CDR2 sequences are LGHDT and YNNKEL (reference sequence). The CDR3 loop is CASSQIGTGKKGYTF. As DNA, the CDR3 is TGTGCCAGCAGCCAAATTGGGACAGGGAAGAAGGGCTACACCTTC.

V gene TRBV4-2 combines with J gene TRBJ1-2; 7 bases match TRBD1. Per the germline V gene, CDR1 is LGHNA and CDR2 is YNFKEQ. The V and J ends lost 0 bases and 7 bases, in that order; junction bases with no gene match: 5. The CDR3 length is 14 residues. In DNA form, the CDR3 reads TGTGCCAGCAGCCAAGATCGGACAGGAATTGGCTACACCTTC. Its protein is CASSQDRTGIGYTF.

The rearrangement joins TRBV10-3 to TRBJ2-3; 16 bases are a match to TRBD2. V was clipped by 6 bases and J by 6 bases; unmatched bases: 12. The CDR3 totals 18 residues. Germline V gene data show CDR1 as ENHRY and CDR2 as SYGVKD. CDR3 DNA: TGTGCCATCAGGAGCGACGTGGGACTAGCGGGGGGGCCCGATACGCAGTATTTT. Its translation is CAIRSDVGLAGGPDTQYF.

V gene TRBV4-1 combines with J gene TRBJ2-1, with 12 bases matching TRBD2. The germline V gene has CDR1 MGHRA and CDR2 YSYEKL. The CDR3 sequence is 16 residues long. With 1 base clipped from V and 7 bases from J, the junction kept 5 bases outside the gene matches. The CDR3 loop is CASSQGAGLAGNEQFF. The CDR3 DNA is TGCGCCAGCAGCCAAGGTGCGGGACTAGCGGGTAATGAGCAGTTCTTC.

The chain couples TRBV29-1 to TRBJ2-7, with D tentatively TRBD1 (5 bases). The germline V and J ends were trimmed by 3 bases and 0 bases, with 9 bases remaining between them. The CDR3 totals 13 residues. Germline values: CDR1 SQVTM, CDR2 ANQGSEA. The CDR3 protein is CSVDRVDSYEQYF. CDR3 DNA: TGCAGCGTTGACAGGGTGGACTCCTACGAGCAGTACTTC.

The rearrangement uses TRBV15 and TRBJ1-2, with 8 bases aligning to TRBD1. This CDR3 has 14 residues. Unmatched junction bases numbered 5, after V lost 0 bases and J lost 8 bases. Germline lookup yields CDR1 LNHNV and CDR2 YYDKDF (reference sequence). Here the CDR3 reads CATSREGRGLGYTF. CDR3 bases: TGTGCCACCAGCAGAGAGGGCAGGGGGCTAGGCTACACCTTC.

The genes are TRBV7-9 and TRBJ2-2; 10 positions agree with TRBD2. Trimming took 6 bases from V and 2 from J; bases not matched to a gene: 9. The CDR3 spans 17 residues. The V gene's germline CDR1 is SEHNR and CDR2 FQNEAQ (reference sequence). CDR3 bases: TGTGCCAGCAGTTCCGGACTAGCGGTACTCAACACCGGGGAGCTGTTTTTT. Translating it yields CASSSGLAVLNTGELFF.

The chain carries TRBV5-1 and TRBJ2-7; 13 nucleotides match TRBD2. Germline CDR1 SGHRS, CDR2 YFSETQ. This CDR3 region has 18 residues. V lost 2 bases, J lost 0 bases, and 8 bases stayed unmatched. DNA for the CDR3: TGCGCCAGCAGCTTAGGTCCCGGACTAGCGGGGGCCTCCTACGAGCAGTACTTC. Its protein product is CASSLGPGLAGASYEQYF.

The chain couples TRBV18 to TRBJ2-7, with TRBD2 matching 7 bases. In germline, CDR1 is KGHSH, CDR2 LQKENI. The CDR3 sequence is 15 residues long. V was pared by 0 bases and J by 6 bases, with 8 bases of the junction left unmatched. The DNA of the CDR3 is TGTGCCAGCTCACCACCGGGGAGGGTCACGGGCGAGCAGTACTTC. Its translation: CASSPPGRVTGEQYF.

The chain joins TRBV9 to TRBJ1-4, with 9 bases fitting TRBD1. From germline, CDR1 is SGDLS and CDR2 YYNGEE. V shed 3 bases and J 7 bases; nucleotides not matched to a gene: 7. CDR3 length: 15 residues. CDR3 sequence: CASSATGTGIEKLFF. CDR3 in DNA: TGTGCCAGCAGCGCGACCGGGACAGGGATTGAAAAACTGTTTTTT.

The chain couples TRBV6-5 to TRBJ1-3; 8 nucleotides line up with TRBD1. The V gene end was trimmed by 4 bases and the J gene end by 4 bases; junction bases not matched to a gene: 6. CDR1 is MNHEY and CDR2 is SVGAGI in the germline V gene. CDR3 size: 15 residues. The CDR3 here is CASSLTGVRGNTIYF. The CDR3 bases are TGTGCCAGCAGTTTGACAGGGGTGCGAGGAAACACCATATATTTT.

V gene TRBV9 combines with J gene TRBJ2-3; possible D gene TRBD1, 6 bases. The CDR3 has 16 amino acids. The germline V gene has CDR1 SGDLS and CDR2 YYNGEE. Trimming removed 3 bases at V and 0 bases at J, with 14 bases between. The CDR3 region is CASSGMTGTSTDTQYF. For the CDR3, the DNA is TGTGCCAGCAGCGGAATGACAGGAACGAGCACAGATACGCAGTATTTT.